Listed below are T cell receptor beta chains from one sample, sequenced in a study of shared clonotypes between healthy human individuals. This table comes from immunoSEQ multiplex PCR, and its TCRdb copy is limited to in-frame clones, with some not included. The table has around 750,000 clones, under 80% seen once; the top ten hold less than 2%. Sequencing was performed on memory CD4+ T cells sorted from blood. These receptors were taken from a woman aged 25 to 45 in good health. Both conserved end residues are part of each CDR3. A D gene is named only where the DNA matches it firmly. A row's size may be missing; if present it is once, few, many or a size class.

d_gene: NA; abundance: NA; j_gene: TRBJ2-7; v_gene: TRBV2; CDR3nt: TGTGCCAGCAGGGACAGTAAGGGGGAGCAGTACTTC; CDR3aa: CASRDSKGEQYF
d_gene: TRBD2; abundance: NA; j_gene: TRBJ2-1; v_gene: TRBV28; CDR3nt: TGTGCCAGCAGTTTAAGTCTAGCGGGAGATTTATATGAGCAGTTCTTC; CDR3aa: CASSLSLAGDLYEQFF
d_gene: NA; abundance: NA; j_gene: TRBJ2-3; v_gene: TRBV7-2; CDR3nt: TGTGCCAGCAGCCCGTACTTAGAGATAGATACGCAGTATTTT; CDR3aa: CASSPYLEIDTQYF
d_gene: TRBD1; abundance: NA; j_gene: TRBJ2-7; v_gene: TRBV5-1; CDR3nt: TGCGCCAGCAGCTTTCTTCCTTCGACAGGGAATAGCTACGAGCAGTACTTC; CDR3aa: CASSFLPSTGNSYEQYF
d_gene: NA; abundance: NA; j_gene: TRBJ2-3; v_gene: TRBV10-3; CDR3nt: TGTGCCATCAAGCCGGGGGCAGGACAAGATACGCAGTATTTT; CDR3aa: CAIKPGAGQDTQYF
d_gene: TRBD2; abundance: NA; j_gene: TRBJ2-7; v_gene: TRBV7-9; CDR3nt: TGTGCCAGCAAGGGACTAGCGGCTTCCTACGAGCAGTACTTC; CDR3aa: CASKGLAASYEQYF
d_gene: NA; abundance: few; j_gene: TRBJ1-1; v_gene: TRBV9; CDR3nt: TGTGCCAGCAGCGGTATGGGGAACACTGAAGCTTTCTTT; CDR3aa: CASSGMGNTEAFF
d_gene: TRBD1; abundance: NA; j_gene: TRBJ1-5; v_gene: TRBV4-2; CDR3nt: TGTGCCAGCAGCCAAGAGGGGACAGGGGGCAATAAGCAGCCCCAGCATTTT; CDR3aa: CASSQEGTGGNKQPQHF
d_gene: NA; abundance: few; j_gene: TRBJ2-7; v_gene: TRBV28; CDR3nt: TGTGCCAGCAGTTCTATCCAGGGATTGGATCAAGGAGGTTACGAGCAGTACTTC; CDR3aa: CASSSIQGLDQGGYEQYF
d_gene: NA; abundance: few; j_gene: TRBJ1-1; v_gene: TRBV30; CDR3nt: TGTGCCTGGAGTCACAGCAACACTGAAGCTTTCTTT; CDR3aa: CAWSHSNTEAFF
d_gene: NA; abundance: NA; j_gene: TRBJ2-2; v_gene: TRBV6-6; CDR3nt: TGTGCCACCGACCCTGGCCTGACCGGGGAGCTGTTTTTT; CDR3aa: CATDPGLTGELFF
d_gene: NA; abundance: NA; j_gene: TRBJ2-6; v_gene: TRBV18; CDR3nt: TGTGCCAGCTCACCCAACCGGGCCAACGTCCTGACTTTC; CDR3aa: CASSPNRANVLTF
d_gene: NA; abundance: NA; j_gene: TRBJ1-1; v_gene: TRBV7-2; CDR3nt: TGTGCCAGCAGCTCTCAAGGGGGGCTGAACACTGAAGCTTTCTTT; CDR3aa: CASSSQGGLNTEAFF
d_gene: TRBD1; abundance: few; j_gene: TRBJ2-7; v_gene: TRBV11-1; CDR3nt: TGTGCCAGCAGCTTGGGGGACAGTGAGGCCTACGAGCAGTACTTC; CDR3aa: CASSLGDSEAYEQYF
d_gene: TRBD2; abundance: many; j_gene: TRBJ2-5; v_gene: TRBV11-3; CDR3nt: TGTGCCAGCAGCTTAGCTGGGACTAGCTATGAGACCCAGTACTTC; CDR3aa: CASSLAGTSYETQYF
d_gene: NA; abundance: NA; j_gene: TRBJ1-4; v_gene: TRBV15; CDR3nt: TGTGCCACCAAAGAGGGGCTTGGGCTTGAAGGAAAACTGTTTTTT; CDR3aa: CATKEGLGLEGKLFF
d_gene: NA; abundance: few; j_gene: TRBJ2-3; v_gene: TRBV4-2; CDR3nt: TGTGCCAGCAGCCAATATGCTAGCGCAGATACGCAGTATTTT; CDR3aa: CASSQYASADTQYF
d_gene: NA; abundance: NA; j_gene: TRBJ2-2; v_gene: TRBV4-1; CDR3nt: TGCGCCAGCAGCCGTGCCCCGCTAGCAGGAGGACAAACCGGGGAGCTGTTTTTT; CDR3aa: CASSRAPLAGGQTGELFF
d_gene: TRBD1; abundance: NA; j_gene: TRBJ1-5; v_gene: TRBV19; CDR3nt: TGTGCCAGTACCACAGGGGGCGATAGCAATCAGCCCCAGCATTTT; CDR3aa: CASTTGGDSNQPQHF
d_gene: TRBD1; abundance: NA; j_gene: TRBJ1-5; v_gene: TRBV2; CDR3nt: TGTGCCAGCAGCTCGTCTCAGGGGGCAGGGCAGCCCCAGCATTTT; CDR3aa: CASSSSQGAGQPQHF
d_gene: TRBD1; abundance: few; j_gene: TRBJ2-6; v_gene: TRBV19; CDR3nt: TGTGCCAGTAGAGCTCAACCGACAGGGGTAGGGGCCAACGTCCTGACTTTC; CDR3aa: CASRAQPTGVGANVLTF
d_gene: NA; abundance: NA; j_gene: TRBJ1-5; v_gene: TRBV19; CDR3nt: TGTGCCAGTATAGGATCAGGGTTGTGGCAGCCCCAGCATTTT; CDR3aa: CASIGSGLWQPQHF
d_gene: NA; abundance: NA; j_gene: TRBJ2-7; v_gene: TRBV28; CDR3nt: TGTGCCAGCAGTACCCTCCCTAGCGAGCAGTACTTC; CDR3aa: CASSTLPSEQYF
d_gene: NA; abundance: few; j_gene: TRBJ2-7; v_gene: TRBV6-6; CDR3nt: TGTGCCAGCAGTGAGAAAGGTGCGTTCTACGAGCAGTACTTC; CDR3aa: CASSEKGAFYEQYF
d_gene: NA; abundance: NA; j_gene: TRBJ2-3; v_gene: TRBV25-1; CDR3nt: TGTGCCAGCAGTGAGGCAGTTTTGGGAGATACGCAGTATTTT; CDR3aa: CASSEAVLGDTQYF
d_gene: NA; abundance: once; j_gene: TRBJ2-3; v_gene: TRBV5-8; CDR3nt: TGTGCCAGCAGCTTCGGAGGGACAACCGGGAATACGCAGTATTTT; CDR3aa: CASSFGGTTGNTQYF
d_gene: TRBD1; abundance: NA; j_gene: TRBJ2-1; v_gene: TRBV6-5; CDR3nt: TGTGCCAGCAGTTCTGGGACAGCGCGGCAGTTCTTC; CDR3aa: CASSSGTARQFF
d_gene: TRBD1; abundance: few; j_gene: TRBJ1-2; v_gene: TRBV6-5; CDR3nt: TGTGCCAGCAGTTACGAGGGACAGGTTTCCTCGGGTGGCTACACCTTC; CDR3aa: CASSYEGQVSSGGYTF
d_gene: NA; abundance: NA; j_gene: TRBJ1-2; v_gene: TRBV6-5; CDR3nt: TGTGCCAGCAGTTACTGGCAGAACTATGGCTACACCTTC; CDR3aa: CASSYWQNYGYTF
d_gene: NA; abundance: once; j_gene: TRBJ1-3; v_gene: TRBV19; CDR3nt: TGTGCCAGTAGTATGGGACGGATGGGGATGTCTGGAAACACCATATATTTT; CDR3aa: CASSMGRMGMSGNTIYF
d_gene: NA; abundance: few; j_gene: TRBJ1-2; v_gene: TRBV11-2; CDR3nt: TGTGCCAGCAGCACCCGGACAGTCTATGGCTACACCTTC; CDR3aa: CASSTRTVYGYTF
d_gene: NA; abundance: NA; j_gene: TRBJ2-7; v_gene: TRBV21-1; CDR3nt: TGTGCCAGCAGCAAAATAGCGGACACCTACGAGCAGTACTTC; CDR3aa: CASSKIADTYEQYF
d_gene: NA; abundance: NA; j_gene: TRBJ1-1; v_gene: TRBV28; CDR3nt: TGTGCCAGCAGTTTGATCGGGGTGAACACTGAAGCTTTCTTT; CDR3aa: CASSLIGVNTEAFF
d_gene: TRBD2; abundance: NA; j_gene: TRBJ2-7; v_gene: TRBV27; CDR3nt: TGTGCCAGCAGTTTACAGGGACTAGCGGGTTCCGAGCAGTACTTC; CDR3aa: CASSLQGLAGSEQYF
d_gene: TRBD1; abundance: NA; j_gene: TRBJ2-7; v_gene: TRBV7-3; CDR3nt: TGTGCCAGCAGCTTGACAGGGGGCCATACCTACGAGCAGTACTTC; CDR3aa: CASSLTGGHTYEQYF
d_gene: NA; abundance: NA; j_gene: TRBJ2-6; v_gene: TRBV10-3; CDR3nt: TGTGCCATCAGCTTTGAGTCTGGGGCCAACGTCCTGACTTTC; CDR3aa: CAISFESGANVLTF
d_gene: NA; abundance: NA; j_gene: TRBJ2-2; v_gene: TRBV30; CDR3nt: TGTGCCTGGAGTACCGGGGAGCTGTTTTTT; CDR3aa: CAWSTGELFF
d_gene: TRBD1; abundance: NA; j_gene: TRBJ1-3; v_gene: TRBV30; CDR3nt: TGTGCCGGAACCCAGGACAGGTTCTCTGGAAACACCATATATTTT; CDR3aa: CAGTQDRFSGNTIYF
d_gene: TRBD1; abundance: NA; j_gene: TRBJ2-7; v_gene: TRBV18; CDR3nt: TGTGCCAGCTCACCACCCGGGACAGGAGGCTACGAGCAGTACTTC; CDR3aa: CASSPPGTGGYEQYF
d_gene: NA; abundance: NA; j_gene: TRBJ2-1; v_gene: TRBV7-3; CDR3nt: TGTGCCAGCAGCCAAGGGGGGTACAATGAGCAGTTCTTC; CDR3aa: CASSQGGYNEQFF
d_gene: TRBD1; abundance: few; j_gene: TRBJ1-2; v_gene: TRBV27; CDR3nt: TGTGCCAGCAGCCGAAAGGCCACGGGACAGGGAGGAGACGGCTACACCTTC; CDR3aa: CASSRKATGQGGDGYTF
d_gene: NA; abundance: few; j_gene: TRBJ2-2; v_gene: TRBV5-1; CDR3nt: TGCGCCAGCAGCTTCGGTCAAACCGGGGAGCTGTTTTTT; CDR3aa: CASSFGQTGELFF
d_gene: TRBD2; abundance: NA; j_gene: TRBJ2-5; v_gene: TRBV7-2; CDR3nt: TGTGCCAGCAGCCCCAGACTAGCGGGAGATAAGACCCAGTACTTC; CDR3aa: CASSPRLAGDKTQYF
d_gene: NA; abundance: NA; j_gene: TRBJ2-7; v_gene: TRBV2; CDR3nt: TGTGCCAGCAGGCCGGGACAAAGATCCTACGAGCAGTACTTC; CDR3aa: CASRPGQRSYEQYF
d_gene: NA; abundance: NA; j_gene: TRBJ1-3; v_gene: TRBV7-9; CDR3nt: TGTGCCAGCAGCGCGTTGACAGGCTCTGGAAACACCATATATTTT; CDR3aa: CASSALTGSGNTIYF
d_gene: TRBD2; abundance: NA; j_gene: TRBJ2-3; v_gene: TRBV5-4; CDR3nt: TGTGCCAGCAGCGACAGGACTAGCGGAGATACGCAGTATTTT; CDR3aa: CASSDRTSGDTQYF
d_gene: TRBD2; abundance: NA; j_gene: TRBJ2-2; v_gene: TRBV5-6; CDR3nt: TGTGCCAGCTCTTGGACTAGCGGGAGCGCGAACACCGGGGAGCTGTTTTTT; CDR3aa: CASSWTSGSANTGELFF
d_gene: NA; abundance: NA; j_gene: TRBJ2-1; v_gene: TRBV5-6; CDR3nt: TGTGCCAGCAGCTTGTATTTGCACAATGAGCAGTTCTTC; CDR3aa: CASSLYLHNEQFF
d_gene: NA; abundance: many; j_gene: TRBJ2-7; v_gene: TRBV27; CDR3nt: TGTGCCAGCAGTGGGTGGGACGGCTCCTACCCCTACGAGCAGTACTTC; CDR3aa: CASSGWDGSYPYEQYF
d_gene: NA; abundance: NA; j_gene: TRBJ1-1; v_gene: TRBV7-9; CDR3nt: TGTGCCAGCAGCGCGGACAGAATGAACACTGAAGCTTTCTTT; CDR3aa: CASSADRMNTEAFF
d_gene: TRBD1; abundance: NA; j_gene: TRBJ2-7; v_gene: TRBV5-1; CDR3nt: TGCGCCAGCAGCTCACAGGGGGTAATCTCCTACGAGCAGTACTTC; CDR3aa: CASSSQGVISYEQYF
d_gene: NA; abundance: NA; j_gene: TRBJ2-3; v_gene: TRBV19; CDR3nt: TGTGCCAGTAGTATGGGGACGGCTGCCACAGATACGCAGTATTTT; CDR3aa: CASSMGTAATDTQYF
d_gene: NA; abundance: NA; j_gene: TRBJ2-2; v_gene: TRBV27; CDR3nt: TGTGCCAGCAGGAGGGAGGCCGGGGAGCTGTTTTTT; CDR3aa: CASRREAGELFF
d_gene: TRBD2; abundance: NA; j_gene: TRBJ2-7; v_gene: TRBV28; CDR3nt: TGTGCCAGCAGTCCCCCTAGCGGGACACTCTACGAGCAGTACTTC; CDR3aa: CASSPPSGTLYEQYF
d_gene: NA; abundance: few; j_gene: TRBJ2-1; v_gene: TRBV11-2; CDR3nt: TGTGCCAGCAGCTCTCAGAGGGACCTAATAACGTTCTTC; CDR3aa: CASSSQRDLITFF
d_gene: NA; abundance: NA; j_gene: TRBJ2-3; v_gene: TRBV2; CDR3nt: TGTGCCAGCGTTAGTCCCACTAGCACAGATACGCAGTATTTT; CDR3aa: CASVSPTSTDTQYF